This paragraph reports one T cell receptor (beta chain). Its antigen remains unknown. TCRdb reprocessed the reads with MiXCR, giving one entry per CDR3 protein. The repertoire holds about half a million distinct CDR3 sequences, 30% to 40% seen once, with 17% in the top ten. From germline, CDR1 is SEHNR and CDR2 FQNEAQ (reference sequence). Trimming took off 11 bases at V and 10 bases at J, with 8 bases between the two ends. This CDR3 spans 8 amino acids. This entry comes from a study of T cell repertoires in cytomegalovirus infection. Study-wide points: Summed public TCR beta family frequency identified CMV carriers bearing the relevant HLA. Ex vivo, HLA-C-restricted CMV-specific TCR beta clonotypes prevailed over the rest of the response.

The rearrangement joins TRBV7-9 to TRBJ1-1; no reliable D call. The clonotype comes from a human donor in good health (CMV status not recorded). Some clones in this sample may be carry-over from other donors' samples. The sample was cultured PBMCs, taken from culture after CMV antigen stimulation. CDR3 region: CALDGAFF. CDR3 sequence (DNA): TGTGCCTTAGACGGAGCTTTCTTT.